The entry below describes one T cell receptor (beta chain). This record comes from a study of shared T cell receptors in the human thymus. The V gene's germline CDR1 is LGHNA and CDR2 YNFKEQ. V was clipped by 3 bases and J by 4 bases; unmatched bases: 9. The CDR3 spans 17 residues. The table came from immunoSEQ multiplex PCR; TCRdb's copy has only in-frame clones and leaves some out. The table records about 540,000 clones, 75% to 85% of them present only once. The data also belong to a second study, concerning human thymus T cells.

The sample taken for sequencing was thymocytes. The chain recombines TRBV4-2 with TRBJ2-7; 13 bases agree with TRBD2. This TCR derives from a boy under three years old with a congenital heart defect. CDR3 DNA: TGTGCCAGCAGCCACTGCGGACTAGCGGGAGTAAGTTACGAGCAGTACTTC. It encodes CASSHCGLAGVSYEQYF.